The 26 T cell receptor beta chains given below trace back to one sample, sequenced in a study of cytomegalovirus exposure and HLA in healthy donors. Primers: 60 Vbeta forward and 13 Jbeta reverse. Profiled with immunoSEQ multiplex PCR; TCRdb holds only in-frame clones, not every one. The table for this sample gives 60,000 to 75,000 clones. Source material: PBMCs. These TCRs come from a woman younger than 45 in good health and CMV-seronegative.

The chain uses TRBV18 and TRBJ1-1, with a possible D match to TRBD1 (5 bases). Germline V gene sequence: CDR1 KGHSH, CDR2 LQKENI. The CDR3 is 17 amino acids. V gave up 4 bases and J gave up 3 bases, with 21 bases separating them. Written as DNA, the CDR3 is TGTGCCAGCTCACTAGTTCGCAGGGTGGGTAGGGACACTGAAGCTTTCTTT. Encoded protein: CASSLVRRVGRDTEAFF.

The rearrangement joins TRBV30 to TRBJ1-2; no clear D gene. V shed 0 bases and J shed 0 bases, with 14 bases lying between them. This CDR3 comprises 16 residues. From germline, CDR1 is GTSNPN and CDR2 SVGIG (reference sequence). The CDR3 sequence: CAWSVSAGLSNYGYTF. In DNA form, the CDR3 reads TGTGCCTGGAGTGTATCGGCAGGTCTGTCTAACTATGGCTACACCTTC.

This sequence joins TRBV4-2 and TRBJ1-4; a possible D gene is TRBD1 (5 bases). This CDR3 is 15 amino acids long. The V gene lost 2 bases and the J gene lost 7 bases, with 14 bases spanning the gap. Germline V gene lookup returns CDR1 LGHNA and CDR2 YNFKEQ. The CDR3 nucleotides are TGTGCCAGCAGCCAACCGGAAGGGGAGGGTGAAAAACTGTTTTTT. Translated, it gives CASSQPEGEGEKLFF.

The CDR3 sequence is CASSTRDRAFEQYF. In nucleotides, the CDR3 is TGTGCCAGCAGCACCCGGGACAGGGCTTTCGAGCAGTACTTC. This sequence joins TRBV7-2 and TRBJ2-7, with 9 bases matching TRBD1. CDR3 size: 14 residues. CDR1 and CDR2 from the germline V gene are SGHTA and FQGNSA. Trimming cost V 5 bases and J 6 bases; bases outside gene matches: 8.

The CDR3 DNA reads TGTGCCACCAGCAGAGGACTAGCGGGTAGCGCCTACGAGCAGTACTTC. It is translated as CATSRGLAGSAYEQYF. The chain uses TRBV15 and TRBJ2-7; the match to TRBD2 covers 10 bases. Germline-derived CDR1 and CDR2 are LNHNV and YYDKDF (reference sequence). V lost 1 base to trimming and J lost 2 bases; unmatched junction nucleotides: 5. This CDR3 is built from 16 residues.

CDR3 residues: CASSPLQGKGTEAFF. DNA of the CDR3: TGTGCCAGCTCACCACTACAGGGGAAGGGAACTGAAGCTTTCTTT. The chain recombines TRBV18 with TRBJ1-1, with 7 bases lining up with TRBD1. CDR3 length: 15 residues. Losses at the gene ends were 1 base for V and 5 bases for J; bases not matched to a gene: 7. The germline CDR1 and CDR2 sequences are KGHSH and LQKENI.

The rearrangement links TRBV27 to TRBJ2-7; a weak D match, TRBD1 (5 bases). Between the trimmed V and J ends, which lost 9 bases and 3 bases, there was a span of 24 bases. Germline V gives CDR1 MNHEY, CDR2 SMNVEV (reference sequence). This CDR3 comprises 16 residues. CDR3 sequence: CASRQSNLGSDYEQYF. CDR3 DNA: TGTGCCAGTAGACAGTCCAACCTAGGGTCCGACTACGAGCAGTACTTC.

The genes are TRBV6-5 and TRBJ1-5; TRBD1 matches at 7 bases. The trim removed 0 bases at V and 7 bases at J, leaving 9 bases unmatched. The CDR3 covers 16 residues. The germline gives CDR1 MNHEY, CDR2 SVGAGI. CDR3 loop: CASSYSPDRVGQPQHF. CDR3 DNA: TGTGCCAGCAGTTACTCACCAGACAGGGTTGGACAGCCCCAGCATTTT.

V is TRBV4-2 and J is TRBJ1-1; 7 nucleotides align to TRBD1. The V and J ends lost 0 bases and 3 bases, in that order; junction bases with no gene match: 4. The CDR3 sequence is 15 residues long. Germline V lookup: CDR1 LGHNA, CDR2 YNFKEQ. The CDR3 DNA reads as TGTGCCAGCAGCCAAGATCTCAGGGGGGACACTGAAGCTTTCTTT. It codes for CASSQDLRGDTEAFF.

This chain uses TRBV19 with TRBJ1-5, with D maybe TRBD1 (6 bases). The germline V gene encodes CDR1 LNHDA and CDR2 SQIVND (reference sequence). The V end lost 3 bases, the J end lost 4 bases, and 13 bases lay between the germline ends. The CDR3 spans 15 residues. The CDR3 here is CASSMWGGANQPQHF. Here the CDR3 DNA reads TGTGCCAGTAGTATGTGGGGGGGGGCTAATCAGCCCCAGCATTTT.

The chain links TRBV27 to TRBJ2-1; a weak D match, TRBD2 (5 bases). The CDR3 loop spans 14 amino acids. V lost 5 bases and J 7 bases, leaving 15 bases between the germline ends. CDR1 is MNHEY, CDR2 SMNVEV, per germline (reference sequence). The CDR3 loop is CASSLAAGLNEQFF. For the CDR3, the DNA is TGTGCCAGCAGTCTGGCGGCGGGCTTGAATGAGCAGTTCTTC.

V gene TRBV27 combines with J gene TRBJ2-7; 8 bases agree with TRBD2. V gave up 5 bases and J gave up 2 bases; unmatched junction bases: 11. Germline V gene data show CDR1 as MNHEY and CDR2 as SMNVEV (reference sequence). This CDR3 contains 16 residues. The CDR3 DNA reads TGTGCCAGCAGTCAAGTAGCGGGGAATATCCCCTACGAGCAGTACTTC. This codes for CASSQVAGNIPYEQYF.

The J gene is TRBJ2-7, the V gene TRBV18, with D possibly matching TRBD1 (5 bases). CDR1 and CDR2 (germline): KGHSH, LQKENI. Trimming took off 3 bases at V and 3 bases at J, with 12 bases between the two ends. The CDR3 covers 14 residues. The chain's CDR3 is CASSPDSLSYEQYF. CDR3 nucleotides: TGTGCCAGCTCACCCGACAGTTTAAGCTACGAGCAGTACTTC.

V usage is TRBV7-2 and J usage is TRBJ1-1; D remains unclear. The V gene lost 5 bases and the J gene lost 6 bases, with 13 bases spanning the gap. Looked up from germline, CDR1 is SGHTA and CDR2 is FQGNSA. The CDR3 extends over 13 amino acids. This CDR3 is CASSVSSMAEAFF. CDR3 bases: TGTGCCAGCAGCGTCTCCAGTATGGCTGAAGCTTTCTTT.

The chain combines TRBV11-2 with TRBJ2-3; possibly TRBD2 for D (6 bases). In germline, CDR1 is SGHAT, CDR2 FQNNGV. This CDR3 comprises 14 residues. Trimming took off 6 bases at V and 4 bases at J, with 14 bases between the two ends. CDR3 nucleotide sequence: TGTGCCAGCAGGGATAACTGGAGGGCAGATACGCAGTATTTT. Encoded protein: CASRDNWRADTQYF.

V gene TRBV18 combines with J gene TRBJ1-4; 7 bases are a match to TRBD1. Germline CDR1 reads KGHSH; CDR2 reads LQKENI. J gave up 2 bases and V 3 bases, and 3 bases lay outside the gene matches. The CDR3 has 15 amino acids. This CDR3 reads CASSPLQGTNEKLFF. DNA for the CDR3: TGTGCCAGCTCACCCTTACAGGGGACTAATGAAAAACTGTTTTTT. Looking up the rest from reference TRBV18 and TRBJ1-4 gives the full variable domain: NAGVMQNPRHLVRRRGQEARLRCSPMKGHSHVYWYRQLPEEGLKFMVYLQKENIIDESGMPKERFSAEFPKEGPSILRIQQVVRGDSAAYFCASSPLQGTNEKLFFGSGTQLSVL.

With respect to this clone: Distinct nucleotide sequences in the sample also encode this CDR3. The V gene is TRBV6-5, the J gene TRBJ1-2; no firm D call. Germline-derived CDR1 and CDR2 are MNHEY and SVGAGI. V was clipped by 0 bases and J by 2 bases, with 7 bases between them. The CDR3 is 14 residues long. CDR3: CASSYSRGNYGYTF. The CDR3 bases are TGTGCCAGCAGTTACTCGAGAGGGAACTATGGCTACACCTTC.

The rearrangement links TRBV11-2 to TRBJ2-7, with 12 nucleotides matching TRBD2. V shed 1 base and J 0 bases; nucleotides not matched to a gene: 7. This CDR3 is 18 amino acids long. CDR1 is SGHAT and CDR2 is FQNNGV in the germline V gene. The CDR3 loop reads CASSLGVTSGGSSYEQYF. The CDR3 region has the DNA TGTGCCAGCAGCTTAGGGGTAACTAGCGGGGGGAGCTCCTACGAGCAGTACTTC.

The rearrangement joins TRBV10-2 to TRBJ1-2; possible D gene TRBD1, 6 bases. Germline V gene lookup returns CDR1 WSHSY and CDR2 SAAADI. Trimming took 5 bases from V and 7 from J, leaving 11 bases between them. This CDR3 has 12 amino acids. CDR3 coding DNA: TGCGCCAGCAGTTCAGGGGATGGTGGCTACACCTTC. Amino acids: CASSSGDGGYTF.

The V gene is TRBV11-2, the J gene TRBJ2-7, with 10 bases that match TRBD2. J lost 4 bases, V lost 1 base, and 13 bases had no gene match. This CDR3 region has 18 residues. Germline lookup yields CDR1 SGHAT and CDR2 FQNNGV. The CDR3: CASSLGLPSGRQGYEQYF. CDR3 DNA: TGTGCCAGCAGCTTAGGTCTCCCTAGCGGGAGACAGGGGTACGAGCAGTACTTC. Full variable domain (outside the CDR3, taken from reference TRBV11-2 and TRBJ2-7): EAGVAQSPRYKIIEKRQSVAFWCNPISGHATLYWYQQILGQGPKLLIQFQNNGVVDDSQLPKDRFSAERLKGVDSTLKIQPAKLEDSAVYLCASSLGLPSGRQGYEQYFGPGTRLTVT.

The chain is built from TRBV18 and TRBJ1-4; 8 bases are a match to TRBD1. The CDR3 length is 17 residues. In germline, CDR1 is KGHSH, CDR2 LQKENI. The V gene end was trimmed by 3 bases and the J gene end by 0 bases; junction bases not matched to a gene: 6. The CDR3 here is CASSPRQGSATNEKLFF. The CDR3 region has the DNA TGTGCCAGCTCACCTCGACAGGGGTCTGCAACTAATGAAAAACTGTTTTTT.

The chain joins TRBV13 to TRBJ2-7, with 7 positions matching TRBD2. CDR3 length: 14 amino acids. CDR1 is PRHDT, CDR2 FYEKMQ, per germline (reference sequence). With V trimmed by 3 bases and J by 3 bases, 5 bases remained unmatched. Here the CDR3 reads CASSLGGSLYEQYF. In DNA form, the CDR3 reads TGTGCCAGCAGCTTGGGCGGGAGCCTCTACGAGCAGTACTTC.

This chain uses TRBV6-1 with TRBJ1-2; D gene uncertain. Between the trimmed V and J ends, which lost 2 bases and 5 bases, there was a span of 9 bases. The CDR3 sequence is 13 residues long. In germline, CDR1 is MNHNS, CDR2 SASEGT. In DNA, the CDR3 is TGTGCCAGCAGTGAAAGGGAGAGATATGGCTACACCTTC. Translating gives CASSERERYGYTF.

The chain links TRBV27 to TRBJ2-1; the D is unclear. Germline lookup yields CDR1 MNHEY and CDR2 SMNVEV (reference sequence). Trimming took 7 bases from V and 0 from J, leaving 19 bases between them. This CDR3 is built from 17 residues. The CDR3 region is CASNKYGVSSSYNEQFF. The CDR3 DNA reads TGTGCCAGCAACAAATATGGCGTTTCTAGCTCCTACAATGAGCAGTTCTTC.

The chain joins TRBV5-4 to TRBJ2-7; 7 bases align to TRBD1. Germline V lookup: CDR1 SGHNT, CDR2 YYREEE (reference sequence). The trim removed 3 bases at V and 4 bases at J, leaving 4 bases unmatched. This CDR3 has 13 residues. CDR3 residues: CASSSGTEYEQYF. CDR3 nucleotides: TGTGCCAGCAGCTCCGGGACAGAGTACGAGCAGTACTTC.

On this clone: Sequence at one end of the junction differs from germline and may be a read error. The CDR3 is CAGSSFGQVNQPQHF. CDR3 DNA sequence: TGTGCCGGGAGTTCCTTTGGACAGGTCAATCAGCCCCAGCATTTT. This sequence joins TRBV30 and TRBJ1-5; 7 nucleotides align to TRBD1. Germline V gene lookup returns CDR1 GTSNPN and CDR2 SVGIG (reference sequence). The CDR3 consists of 15 residues.